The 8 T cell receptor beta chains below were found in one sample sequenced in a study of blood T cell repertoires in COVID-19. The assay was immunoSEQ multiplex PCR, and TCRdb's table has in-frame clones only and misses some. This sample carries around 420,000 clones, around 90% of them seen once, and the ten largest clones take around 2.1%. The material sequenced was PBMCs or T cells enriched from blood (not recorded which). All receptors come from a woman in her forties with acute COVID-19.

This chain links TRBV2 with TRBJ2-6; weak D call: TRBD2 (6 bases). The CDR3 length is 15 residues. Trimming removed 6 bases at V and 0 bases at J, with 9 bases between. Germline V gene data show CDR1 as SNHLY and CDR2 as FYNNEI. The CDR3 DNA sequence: TGTGCCAGCAGGGAGGGTAGCTCTGGGGCCAACGTCCTGACTTTC. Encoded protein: CASREGSSGANVLTF.

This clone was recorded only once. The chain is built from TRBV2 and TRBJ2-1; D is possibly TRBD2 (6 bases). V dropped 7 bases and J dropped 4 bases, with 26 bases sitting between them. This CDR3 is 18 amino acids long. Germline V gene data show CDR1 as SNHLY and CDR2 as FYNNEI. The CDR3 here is CASIRFAGTLFSYNEQFF. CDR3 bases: TGTGCCAGCATTCGGTTTGCGGGAACCCTTTTCTCATACAATGAGCAGTTCTTC.

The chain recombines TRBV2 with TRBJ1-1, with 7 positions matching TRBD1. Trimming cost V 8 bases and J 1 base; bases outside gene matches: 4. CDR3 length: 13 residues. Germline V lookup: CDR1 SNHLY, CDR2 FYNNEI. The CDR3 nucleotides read TGTGCCAGCCTATCAGGGGGGAACACTGAAGCTTTCTTT. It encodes CASLSGGNTEAFF. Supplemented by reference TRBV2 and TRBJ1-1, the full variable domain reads EPEVTQTPSHQVTQMGQEVILRCVPISNHLYFYWYRQILGQKVEFLVSFYNNEISEKSEIFDDQFSVERPDGSNFTLKIRSTKLEDSAMYFCASLSGGNTEAFFGQGTRLTVV.

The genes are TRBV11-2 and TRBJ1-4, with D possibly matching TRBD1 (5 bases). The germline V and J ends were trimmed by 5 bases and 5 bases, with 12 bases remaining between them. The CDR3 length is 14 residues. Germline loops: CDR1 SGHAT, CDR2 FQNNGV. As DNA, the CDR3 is TGTGCCAGCAGCAGCCGGGGGGGGAATGAAAAACTGTTTTTT. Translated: CASSSRGGNEKLFF. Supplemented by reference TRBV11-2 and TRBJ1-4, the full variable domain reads EAGVAQSPRYKIIEKRQSVAFWCNPISGHATLYWYQQILGQGPKLLIQFQNNGVVDDSQLPKDRFSAERLKGVDSTLKIQPAKLEDSAVYLCASSSRGGNEKLFFGSGTQLSVL.

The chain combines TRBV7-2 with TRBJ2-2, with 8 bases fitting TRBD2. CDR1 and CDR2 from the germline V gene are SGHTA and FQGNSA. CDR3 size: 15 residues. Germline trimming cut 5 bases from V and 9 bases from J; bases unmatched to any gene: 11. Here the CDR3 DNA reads TGTGCCAGCAGCATCGACCCTAGCGGGCTGCGGGAGCTGTTTTTT. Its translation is CASSIDPSGLRELFF.

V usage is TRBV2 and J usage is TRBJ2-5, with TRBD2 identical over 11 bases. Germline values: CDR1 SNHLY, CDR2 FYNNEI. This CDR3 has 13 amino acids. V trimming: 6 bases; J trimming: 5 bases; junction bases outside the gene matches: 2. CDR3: CASRTSGAETQYF. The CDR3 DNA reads TGTGCCAGCAGGACTAGCGGGGCGGAGACCCAGTACTTC.

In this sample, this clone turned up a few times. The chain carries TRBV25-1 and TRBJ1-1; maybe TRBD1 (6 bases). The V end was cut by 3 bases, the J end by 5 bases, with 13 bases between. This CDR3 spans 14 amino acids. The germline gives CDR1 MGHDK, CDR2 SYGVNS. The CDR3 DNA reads TGTGCCAGCAGTGATTATCAGGGGTCAACTGAAGCTTTCTTT. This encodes CASSDYQGSTEAFF.

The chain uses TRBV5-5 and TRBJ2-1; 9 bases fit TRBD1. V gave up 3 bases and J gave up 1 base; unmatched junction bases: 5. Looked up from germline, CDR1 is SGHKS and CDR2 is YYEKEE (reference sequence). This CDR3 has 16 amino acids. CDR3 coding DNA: TGTGCCAGCAGCTCGACAGGGGGATCATCCTACAATGAGCAGTTCTTC. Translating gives CASSSTGGSSYNEQFF.